This is a list of T cell receptor beta chains from one sample in a study of cytomegalovirus exposure and HLA in healthy donors. TCRdb's table, derived via immunoSEQ multiplex PCR, lists solely in-frame clones and lacks some. Found here are about 64,000 clones, over 75% of them singletons; the top ten hold about 10%. Material: PBMCs. The receptors originated from a female donor in good health and CMV-seronegative. Each CDR3 is given with its conserved first and last residue. The D gene is left open where the match is weak. Not every row has a clone size; where given, it reads once, few, many or a size class.

D	size	V	J	CDR3	DNA
TRBD2	.	TRBV4-1	TRBJ2-5	CASSQDESGGLQETQYF	TGCGCCAGCAGCCAAGATGAAAGCGGGGGGCTTCAAGAGACCCAGTACTTC
.	few	TRBV7-8	TRBJ1-1	CASSLSGTEAFF	TGTGCCAGCAGCTTATCGGGCACTGAAGCTTTCTTT
TRBD2	.	TRBV5-4	TRBJ2-3	CASSSLAGGRTDTQYF	TGTGCCAGCAGCTCCCTAGCGGGGGGTCGCACAGATACGCAGTATTTT
.	.	TRBV6-1	TRBJ1-5	CASSARTPINQPQHF	TGTGCCAGCAGTGCACGGACTCCAATCAACCAGCCCCAGCATTTT
TRBD2	.	TRBV2	TRBJ2-7	CASREVSGSGIGYEQYF	TGTGCCAGCAGGGAGGTTAGCGGGAGCGGTATTGGCTACGAGCAGTACTTC
TRBD1	.	TRBV27	TRBJ1-2	CASKDRGDYGYTF	TGTGCCAGCAAGGACAGGGGGGACTATGGCTACACCTTC
TRBD1	once	TRBV30	TRBJ1-6	CAWSAPDRVSSPLHF	TGTGCCTGGAGCGCCCCGGACAGGGTTAGCTCACCCCTCCACTTT
.	.	TRBV28	TRBJ2-4	CASSPTLNIQYF	TGTGCCAGCAGTCCTACCCTAAACATTCAGTACTTC
.	.	TRBV19	TRBJ2-1	CASKTGGMGPNEQFF	TGTGCCAGTAAGACGGGCGGGATGGGACCCAATGAGCAGTTCTTC
TRBD2	.	TRBV6-1	TRBJ2-3	CASSERRGGTDTQYF	TGTGCCAGCAGTGAACGGCGGGGGGGTACAGATACGCAGTATTTT
TRBD1	.	TRBV7-6	TRBJ2-7	CASSTGTGVSYEQYF	TGTGCCAGCAGCACCGGGACAGGGGTCTCCTACGAGCAGTACTTC
.	.	TRBV5-5	TRBJ1-2	CASSLRSGTDYGYTF	TGTGCCAGCAGCTTGCGTTCGGGGACTGACTATGGCTACACCTTC
.	.	TRBV6-5	TRBJ2-7	CASSYDSASGNEQYF	TGTGCCAGCAGTTACGATTCAGCGAGCGGTAACGAGCAGTACTTC
.	.	TRBV2	TRBJ1-1	CASSEGQGGMNTEAFF	TGTGCCAGCAGTGAAGGGCAGGGTGGAATGAACACTGAAGCTTTCTTT
TRBD2	.	TRBV9	TRBJ2-7	CASRTGLAGSEQYF	TGTGCCAGCAGGACGGGACTAGCGGGGAGTGAGCAGTACTTC
TRBD2	.	TRBV7-6	TRBJ2-5	CASSLAPGGRGQTQYF	TGTGCCAGCAGCTTAGCCCCGGGGGGGAGAGGGCAGACCCAGTACTTC
.	.	TRBV9	TRBJ2-1	CASSVDQGRGQFF	TGTGCCAGCAGCGTAGACCAGGGGCGAGGGCAGTTCTTC
.	.	TRBV7-9	TRBJ1-1	CASSLVVNIGEGVEAFF	TGTGCCAGCAGCTTAGTAGTGAACATTGGAGAAGGTGTAGAAGCTTTCTTT
.	.	TRBV4-1	TRBJ2-7	CASSQGGTVHYEQYF	TGCGCCAGCAGCCAAGGGGGGACTGTGCACTACGAGCAGTACTTC
.	.	TRBV7-8	TRBJ2-7	CASSPQGPATYEQYF	TGTGCCAGCAGCCCCCAGGGGCCCGCAACCTACGAGCAGTACTTC
.	.	TRBV7-2	TRBJ2-5	CASSLGRRETQYF	TGTGCCAGCAGCTTAGGGCGGAGAGAGACCCAGTACTTC
TRBD1	.	TRBV6-5	TRBJ2-7	CASSYSETGDYEQYF	TGTGCCAGCAGTTACTCGGAGACAGGGGACTACGAGCAGTACTTC
TRBD1	.	TRBV18	TRBJ2-2	CASSGRQGRNTGELFF	TGTGCCAGCTCAGGTCGACAGGGAAGGAACACCGGGGAGCTGTTTTTT
.	.	TRBV7-2	TRBJ2-2	CASSLGGAGQYTGELFF	TGTGCCAGCAGCTTAGGCGGGGCCGGCCAATACACCGGGGAGCTGTTTTTT
TRBD1	once	TRBV28	TRBJ1-6	CASRPAGQQNSPLHF	TGTGCCAGCAGACCCGCGGGACAGCAGAATTCACCCCTCCACTTT
.	.	TRBV4-2	TRBJ1-1	CASSRDSLNTEAFF	TGTGCCAGCAGCCGCGACAGCTTGAACACTGAAGCTTTCTTT
.	once	TRBV6-6	TRBJ2-1	CATTYRGSSYNEQFF	TGTGCCACCACATATAGAGGGAGCTCCTACAATGAGCAGTTCTTC
TRBD2	once	TRBV9	TRBJ2-7	CASSPELAGAYEQYF	TGTGCCAGCAGCCCCGAACTAGCGGGGGCCTACGAGCAGTACTTC
.	.	TRBV6-4	TRBJ1-5	CASSLPGLQAFRQPQHF	TGTGCCAGCTCCCTTCCGGGACTCCAAGCCTTCCGTCAGCCCCAGCATTTT
TRBD2	.	TRBV6-4	TRBJ2-1	CASSDGKEVGLAGGLPYNEQFF	TGTGCCAGCAGTGACGGGAAGGAGGTCGGGCTAGCGGGAGGGCTTCCCTACAATGAGCAGTTCTTC
TRBD1	.	TRBV7-9	TRBJ1-3	CASSLAGTGDRNTIYF	TGTGCCAGCAGCTTAGCGGGGACAGGGGACAGAAACACCATATATTTT
.	.	TRBV18	TRBJ1-2	CASSPNPGIGYGYTF	TGTGCCAGCTCACCGAATCCAGGGATTGGCTATGGCTACACCTTC
TRBD1	.	TRBV6-5	TRBJ1-2	CASRGTAGIYGYTF	TGTGCCAGCAGAGGGACAGCCGGAATCTATGGCTACACCTTC
TRBD1	.	TRBV6-5	TRBJ2-7	CASSSRRTGAEQYF	TGTGCCAGCAGCTCGAGGAGGACAGGGGCCGAGCAGTACTTC
.	.	TRBV7-9	TRBJ2-4	CASKGSKNIQYF	TGTGCCAGCAAGGGGTCCAAAAACATTCAGTACTTC
.	.	TRBV4-1	TRBJ1-1	CASSHKLGGGEAFF	TGCGCCAGCAGCCACAAATTAGGGGGGGGTGAAGCTTTCTTT
TRBD2	.	TRBV11-2	TRBJ2-7	CASSLSAGETYEQYF	TGTGCCAGCAGCTTATCAGCGGGAGAGACCTACGAGCAGTACTTC